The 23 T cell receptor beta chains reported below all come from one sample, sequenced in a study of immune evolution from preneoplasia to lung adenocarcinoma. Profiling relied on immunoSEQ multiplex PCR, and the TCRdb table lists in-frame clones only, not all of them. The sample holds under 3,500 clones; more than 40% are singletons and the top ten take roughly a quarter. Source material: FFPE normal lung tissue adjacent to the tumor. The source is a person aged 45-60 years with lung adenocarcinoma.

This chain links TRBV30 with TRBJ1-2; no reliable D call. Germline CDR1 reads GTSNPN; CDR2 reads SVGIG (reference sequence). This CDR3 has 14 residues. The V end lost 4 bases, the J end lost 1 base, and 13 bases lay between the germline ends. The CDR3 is CAWTHFGVNYGYTF. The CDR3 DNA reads TGTGCCTGGACGCATTTCGGGGTTAACTATGGCTACACCTTC.

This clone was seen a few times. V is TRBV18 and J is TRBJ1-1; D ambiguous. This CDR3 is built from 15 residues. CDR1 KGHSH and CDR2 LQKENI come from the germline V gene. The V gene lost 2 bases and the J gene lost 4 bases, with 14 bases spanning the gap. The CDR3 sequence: CASSPTGPGSTEAFF. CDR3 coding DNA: TGTGCCAGCTCACCAACCGGGCCCGGGAGCACTGAAGCTTTCTTT.

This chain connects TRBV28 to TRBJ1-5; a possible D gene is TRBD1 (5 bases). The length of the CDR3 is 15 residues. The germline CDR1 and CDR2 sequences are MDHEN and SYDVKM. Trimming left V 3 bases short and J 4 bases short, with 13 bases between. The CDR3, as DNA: TGTGCCAGCAGTTTTGACTACAGGAGTAATCAGCCCCAGCATTTT. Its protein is CASSFDYRSNQPQHF.

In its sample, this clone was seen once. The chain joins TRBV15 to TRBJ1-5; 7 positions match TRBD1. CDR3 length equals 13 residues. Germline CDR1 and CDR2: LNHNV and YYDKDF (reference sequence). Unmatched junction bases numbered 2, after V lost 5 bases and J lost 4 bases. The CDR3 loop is CATSVGQNQPQHF. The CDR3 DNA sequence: TGTGCCACCAGCGTGGGACAGAATCAGCCCCAGCATTTT.

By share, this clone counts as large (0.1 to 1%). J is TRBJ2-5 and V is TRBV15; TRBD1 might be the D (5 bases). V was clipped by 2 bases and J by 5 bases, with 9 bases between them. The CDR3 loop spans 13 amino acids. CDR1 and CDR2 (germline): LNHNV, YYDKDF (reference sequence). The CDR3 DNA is TGTGCCACCAGCAGAATAGCAGGGGAGACCCAGTACTTC. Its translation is CATSRIAGETQYF.

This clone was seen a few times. The CDR3 DNA is TGTGCCTGGAGTACAGGACAGGGGGCGATTGGCTACACCTTC. Its protein product is CAWSTGQGAIGYTF. The rearrangement uses TRBV30 and TRBJ1-2, with 11 bases lining up with TRBD1. CDR1 GTSNPN and CDR2 SVGIG come from the germline V gene (reference sequence). J lost 7 bases, V lost 2 bases, and 6 bases had no gene match. The CDR3 is 14 residues long.

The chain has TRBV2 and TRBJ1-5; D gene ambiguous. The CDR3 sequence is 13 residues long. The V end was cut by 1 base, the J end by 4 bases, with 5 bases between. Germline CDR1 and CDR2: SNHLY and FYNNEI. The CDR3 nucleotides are TGTGCCAGCAGTGAAGGGGTGAATCAGCCCCAGCATTTT. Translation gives CASSEGVNQPQHF.

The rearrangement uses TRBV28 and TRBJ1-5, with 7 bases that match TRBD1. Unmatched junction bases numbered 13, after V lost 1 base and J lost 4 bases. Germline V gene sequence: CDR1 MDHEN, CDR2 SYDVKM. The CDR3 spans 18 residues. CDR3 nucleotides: TGTGCCAGCAGTTTATTCTGGGCAGGGGGGATAACTAATCAGCCCCAGCATTTT. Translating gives CASSLFWAGGITNQPQHF.

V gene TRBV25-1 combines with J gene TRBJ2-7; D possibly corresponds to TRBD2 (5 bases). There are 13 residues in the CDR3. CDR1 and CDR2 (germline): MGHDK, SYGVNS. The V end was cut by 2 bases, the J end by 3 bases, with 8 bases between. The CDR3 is CASSEPGFYEQYF. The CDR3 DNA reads TGTGCCAGCAGTGAACCGGGGTTCTACGAGCAGTACTTC.

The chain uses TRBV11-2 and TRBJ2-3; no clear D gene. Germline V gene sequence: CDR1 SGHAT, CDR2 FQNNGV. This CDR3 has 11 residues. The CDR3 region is CSVGYTDTQYF. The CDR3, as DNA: TGTTCAGTCGGTTACACAGATACGCAGTATTTT.

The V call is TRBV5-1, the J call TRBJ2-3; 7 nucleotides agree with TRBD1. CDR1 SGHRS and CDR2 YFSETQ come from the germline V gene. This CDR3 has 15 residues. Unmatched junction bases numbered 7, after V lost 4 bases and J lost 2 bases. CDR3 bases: TGCGCCAGCAGCCACCCGGGACAGACCACAGATACGCAGTATTTT. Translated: CASSHPGQTTDTQYF.

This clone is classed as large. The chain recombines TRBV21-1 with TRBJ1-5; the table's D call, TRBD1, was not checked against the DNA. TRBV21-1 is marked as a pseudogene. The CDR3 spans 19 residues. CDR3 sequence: CASSKAGQNRIGGNQPQHF. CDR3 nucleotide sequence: TGTGCCAGCAGCAAAGCGGGACAGAACCGTATAGGAGGCAATCAGCCCCAGCATTTT.

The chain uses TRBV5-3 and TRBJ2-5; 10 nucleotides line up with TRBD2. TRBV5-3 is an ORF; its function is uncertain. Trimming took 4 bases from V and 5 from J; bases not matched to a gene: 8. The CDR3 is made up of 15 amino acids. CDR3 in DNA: TGTGCCAGAAGCCCCGGGACTAGCGTACCTGAGACCCAGTACTTC. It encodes CARSPGTSVPETQYF.

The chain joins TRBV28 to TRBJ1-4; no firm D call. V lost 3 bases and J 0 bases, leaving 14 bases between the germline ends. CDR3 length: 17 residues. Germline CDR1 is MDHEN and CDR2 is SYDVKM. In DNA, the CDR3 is TGTGCCAGCAGTTTTCGGGTGGGGAGATCAACTAATGAAAAACTGTTTTTT. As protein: CASSFRVGRSTNEKLFF.

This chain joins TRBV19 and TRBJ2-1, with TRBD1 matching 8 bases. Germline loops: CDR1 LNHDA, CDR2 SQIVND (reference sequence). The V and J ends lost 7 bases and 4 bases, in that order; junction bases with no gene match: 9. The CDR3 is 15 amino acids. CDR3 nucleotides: TGTGCCAGTAACCTTCCAGGGGGCGCTTACAATGAGCAGTTCTTC. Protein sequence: CASNLPGGAYNEQFF.

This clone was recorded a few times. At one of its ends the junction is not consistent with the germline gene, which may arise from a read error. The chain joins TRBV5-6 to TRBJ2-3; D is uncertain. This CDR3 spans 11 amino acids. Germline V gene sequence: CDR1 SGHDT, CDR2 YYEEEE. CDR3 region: CAAEFSDTQYF. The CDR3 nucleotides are TGCGCTGCGGAGTTCTCAGATACGCAGTATTTT.

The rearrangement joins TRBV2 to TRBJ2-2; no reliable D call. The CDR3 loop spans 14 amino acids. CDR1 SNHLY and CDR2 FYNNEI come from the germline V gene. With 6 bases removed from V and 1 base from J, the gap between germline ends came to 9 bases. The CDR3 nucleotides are TGTGCCAGCAGAGGTGCTTGGAACACCGGGGAGCTGTTTTTT. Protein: CASRGAWNTGELFF.

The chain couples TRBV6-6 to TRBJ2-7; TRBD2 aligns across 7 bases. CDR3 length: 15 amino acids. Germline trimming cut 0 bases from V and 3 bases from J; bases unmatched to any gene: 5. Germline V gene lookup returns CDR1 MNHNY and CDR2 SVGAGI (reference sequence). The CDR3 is CASSYSGTGGYEQYF. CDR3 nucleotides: TGTGCCAGCAGTTACTCGGGGACGGGAGGCTACGAGCAGTACTTC.

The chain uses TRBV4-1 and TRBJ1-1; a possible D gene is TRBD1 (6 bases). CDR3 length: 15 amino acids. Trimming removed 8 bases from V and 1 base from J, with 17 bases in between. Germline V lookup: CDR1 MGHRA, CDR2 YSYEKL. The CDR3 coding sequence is TGCGCCAGCTCCGCCTCAGGGGCCCGGAACACTGAAGCTTTCTTT. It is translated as CASSASGARNTEAFF.

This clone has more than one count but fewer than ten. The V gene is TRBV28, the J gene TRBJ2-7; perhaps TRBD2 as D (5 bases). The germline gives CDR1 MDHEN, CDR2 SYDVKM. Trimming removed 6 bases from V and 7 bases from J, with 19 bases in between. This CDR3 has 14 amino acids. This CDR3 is CASSLLRTGWEQYF. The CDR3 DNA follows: TGTGCCAGCAGCCTCCTGCGAACGGGATGGGAGCAGTACTTC. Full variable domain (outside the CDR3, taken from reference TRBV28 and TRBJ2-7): DVKVTQSSRYLVKRTGEKVFLECVQDMDHENMFWYRQDPGLGLRLIYFSYDVKMKEKGDIPEGYSVSREKKERFSLILESASTNQTSMYLCASSLLRTGWEQYFGPGTRLTVT.

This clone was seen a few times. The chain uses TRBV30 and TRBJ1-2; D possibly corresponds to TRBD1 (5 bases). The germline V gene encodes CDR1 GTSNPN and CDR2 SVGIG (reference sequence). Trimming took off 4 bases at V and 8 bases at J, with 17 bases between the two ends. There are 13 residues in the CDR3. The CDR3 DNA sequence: TGTGCCTGGATGTACAGGACGGCGATGGGCTACACCTTC. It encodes CAWMYRTAMGYTF.

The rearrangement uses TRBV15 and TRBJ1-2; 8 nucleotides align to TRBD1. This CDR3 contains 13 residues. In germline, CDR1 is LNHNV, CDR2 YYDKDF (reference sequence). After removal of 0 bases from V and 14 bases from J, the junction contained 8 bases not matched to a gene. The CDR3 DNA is TGTGCCACCAGCAGAGATCCCCAGGGGGCGGGAACCTTC. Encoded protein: CATSRDPQGAGTF.

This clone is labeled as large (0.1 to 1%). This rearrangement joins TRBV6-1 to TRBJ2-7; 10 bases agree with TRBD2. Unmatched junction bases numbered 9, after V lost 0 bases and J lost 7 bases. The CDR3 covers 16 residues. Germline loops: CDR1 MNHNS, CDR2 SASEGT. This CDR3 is CASSEASGGPLGEQYF. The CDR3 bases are TGTGCCAGCAGTGAAGCTAGCGGGGGGCCGTTGGGTGAGCAGTACTTC.